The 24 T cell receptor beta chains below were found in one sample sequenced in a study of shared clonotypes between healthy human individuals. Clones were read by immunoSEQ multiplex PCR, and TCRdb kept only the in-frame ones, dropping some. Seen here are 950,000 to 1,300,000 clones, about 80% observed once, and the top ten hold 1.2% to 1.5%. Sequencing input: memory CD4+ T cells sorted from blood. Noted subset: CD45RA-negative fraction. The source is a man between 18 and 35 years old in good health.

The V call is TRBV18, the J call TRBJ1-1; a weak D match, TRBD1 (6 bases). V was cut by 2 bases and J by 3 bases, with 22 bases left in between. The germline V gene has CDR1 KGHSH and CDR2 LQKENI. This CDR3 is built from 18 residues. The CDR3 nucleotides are TGTGCCAGCTCACCAGGCAGGGGAGCCGGGATTTGGGACACTGAAGCTTTCTTT. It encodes CASSPGRGAGIWDTEAFF.

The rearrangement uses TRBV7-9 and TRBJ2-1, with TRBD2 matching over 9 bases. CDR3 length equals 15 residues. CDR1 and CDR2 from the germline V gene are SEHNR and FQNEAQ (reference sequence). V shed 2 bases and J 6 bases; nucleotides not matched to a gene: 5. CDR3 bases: TGTGCCAGCAGCTTAATGGCGGGAGGGCCCAATGAGCAGTTCTTC. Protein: CASSLMAGGPNEQFF.

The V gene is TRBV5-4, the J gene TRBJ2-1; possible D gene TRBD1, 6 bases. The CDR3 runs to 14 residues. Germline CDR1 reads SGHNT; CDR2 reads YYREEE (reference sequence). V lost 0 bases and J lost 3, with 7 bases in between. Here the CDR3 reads CASSLGTVYNEQFF. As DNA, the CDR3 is TGTGCCAGCAGCTTGGGGACAGTCTACAATGAGCAGTTCTTC.

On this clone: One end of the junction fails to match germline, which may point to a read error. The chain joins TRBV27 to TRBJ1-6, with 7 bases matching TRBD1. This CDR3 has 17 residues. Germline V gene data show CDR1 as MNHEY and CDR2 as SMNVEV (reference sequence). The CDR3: CASSLAPADRANSPLHF. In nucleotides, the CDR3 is TGTGCCAGCAGTTTAGCTCCAGCAGACAGGGCAAATTCGCCCCTCCACTTT.

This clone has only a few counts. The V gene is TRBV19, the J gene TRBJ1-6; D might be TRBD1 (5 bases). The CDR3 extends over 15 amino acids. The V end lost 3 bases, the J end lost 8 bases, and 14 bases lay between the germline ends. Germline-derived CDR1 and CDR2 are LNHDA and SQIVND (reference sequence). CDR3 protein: CASSILPTADSPLHF. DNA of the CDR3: TGTGCCAGTAGTATCCTCCCGACAGCTGATTCACCCCTCCACTTT.

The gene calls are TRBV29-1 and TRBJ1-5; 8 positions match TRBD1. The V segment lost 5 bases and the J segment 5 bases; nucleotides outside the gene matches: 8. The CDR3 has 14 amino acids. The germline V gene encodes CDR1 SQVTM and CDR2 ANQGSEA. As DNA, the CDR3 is TGCAGCGTTCAAGCAGGGGGCAAGGATCAGCCCCAGCATTTT. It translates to CSVQAGGKDQPQHF.

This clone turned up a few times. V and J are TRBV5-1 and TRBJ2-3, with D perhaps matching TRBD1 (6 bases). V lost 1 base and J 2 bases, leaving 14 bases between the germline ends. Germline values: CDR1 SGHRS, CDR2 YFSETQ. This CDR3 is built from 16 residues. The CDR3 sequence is CASSLSLGGATDTQYF. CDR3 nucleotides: TGCGCCAGCAGCTTGTCGCTAGGGGGAGCCACAGATACGCAGTATTTT. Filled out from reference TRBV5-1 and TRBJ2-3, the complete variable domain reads KAGVTQTPRYLIKTRGQQVTLSCSPISGHRSVSWYQQTPGQGLQFLFEYFSETQRNKGNFPGRFSGRQFSNSRSEMNVSTLELGDSALYLCASSLSLGGATDTQYFGPGTRLTVL.

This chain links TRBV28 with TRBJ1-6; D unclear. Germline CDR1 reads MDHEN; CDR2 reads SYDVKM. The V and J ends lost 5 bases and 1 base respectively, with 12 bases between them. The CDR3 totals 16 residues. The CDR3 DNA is TGTGCCAGCAGTATGTTCTTGGGTTCCTATAATTCACCCCTCCACTTT. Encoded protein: CASSMFLGSYNSPLHF.

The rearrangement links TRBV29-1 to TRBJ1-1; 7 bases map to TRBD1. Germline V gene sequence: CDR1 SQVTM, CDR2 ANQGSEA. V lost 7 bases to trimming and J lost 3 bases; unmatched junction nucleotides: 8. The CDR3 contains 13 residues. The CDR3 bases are TGCAGCGCAACGACAGGGTTGGACACTGAAGCTTTCTTT. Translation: CSATTGLDTEAFF.

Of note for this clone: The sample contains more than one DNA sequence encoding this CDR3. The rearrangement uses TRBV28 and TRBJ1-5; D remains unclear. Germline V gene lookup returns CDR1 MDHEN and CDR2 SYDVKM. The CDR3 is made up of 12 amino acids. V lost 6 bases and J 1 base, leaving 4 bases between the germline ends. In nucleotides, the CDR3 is TGTGCCAGCAGAGGAAGCAATCAGCCCCAGCATTTT. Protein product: CASRGSNQPQHF.

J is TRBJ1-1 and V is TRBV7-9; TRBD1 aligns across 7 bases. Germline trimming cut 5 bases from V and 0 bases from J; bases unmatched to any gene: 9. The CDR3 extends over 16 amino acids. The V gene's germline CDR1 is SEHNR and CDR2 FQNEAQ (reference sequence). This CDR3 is CASSPSRTGMNTEAFF. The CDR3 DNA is TGTGCCAGCAGCCCCTCACGGACAGGAATGAACACTGAAGCTTTCTTT.

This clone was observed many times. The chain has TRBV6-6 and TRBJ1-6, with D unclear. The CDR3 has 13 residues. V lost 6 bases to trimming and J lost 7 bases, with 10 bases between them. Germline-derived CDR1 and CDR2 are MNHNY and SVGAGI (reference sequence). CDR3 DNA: TGTGCCAGCAGCCAGGACGGGAATTCACCCCTCCACTTT. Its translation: CASSQDGNSPLHF.

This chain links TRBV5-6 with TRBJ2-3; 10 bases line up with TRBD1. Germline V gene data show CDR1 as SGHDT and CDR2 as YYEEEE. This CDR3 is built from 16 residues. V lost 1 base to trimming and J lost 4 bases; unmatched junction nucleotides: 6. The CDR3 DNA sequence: TGTGCCAGCAGCTTGTCCGGGACAGGGGTGGCAGATACGCAGTATTTT. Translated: CASSLSGTGVADTQYF. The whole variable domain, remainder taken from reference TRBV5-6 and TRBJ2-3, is DAGVTQSPTHLIKTRGQQVTLRCSPKSGHDTVSWYQQALGQGPQFIFQYYEEEERQRGNFPDRFSGHQFPNYSSELNVNALLLGDSALYLCASSLSGTGVADTQYFGPGTRLTVL.

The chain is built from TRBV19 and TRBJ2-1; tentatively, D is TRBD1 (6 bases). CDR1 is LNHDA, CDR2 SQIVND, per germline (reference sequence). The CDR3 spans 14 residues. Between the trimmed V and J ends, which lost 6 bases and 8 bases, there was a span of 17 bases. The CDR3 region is CASSRGQNRDEQFF. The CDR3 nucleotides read TGTGCCAGTAGCCGAGGACAGAATAGGGATGAGCAGTTCTTC.

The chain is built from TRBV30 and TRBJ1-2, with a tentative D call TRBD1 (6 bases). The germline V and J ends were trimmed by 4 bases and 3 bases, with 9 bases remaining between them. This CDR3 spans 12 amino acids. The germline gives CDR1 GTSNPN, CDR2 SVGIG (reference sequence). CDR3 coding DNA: TGTGCCTGGAAGGGGGACCACTATGGCTACACCTTC. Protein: CAWKGDHYGYTF.

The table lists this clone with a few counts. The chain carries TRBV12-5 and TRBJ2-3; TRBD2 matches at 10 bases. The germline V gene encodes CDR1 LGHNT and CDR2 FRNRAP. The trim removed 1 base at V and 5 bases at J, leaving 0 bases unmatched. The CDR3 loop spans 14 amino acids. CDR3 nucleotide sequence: TGTGCTAGTGGTTTGGGACTAGCGGGAGATACGCAGTATTTT. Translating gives CASGLGLAGDTQYF.

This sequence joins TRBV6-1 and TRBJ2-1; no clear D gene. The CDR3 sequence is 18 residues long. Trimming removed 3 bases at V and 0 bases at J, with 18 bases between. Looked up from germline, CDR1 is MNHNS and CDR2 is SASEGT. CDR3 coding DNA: TGTGCCAGCAGTGACCTCCGATCTCTGGAGAGCTCCTACAATGAGCAGTTCTTC. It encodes CASSDLRSLESSYNEQFF.

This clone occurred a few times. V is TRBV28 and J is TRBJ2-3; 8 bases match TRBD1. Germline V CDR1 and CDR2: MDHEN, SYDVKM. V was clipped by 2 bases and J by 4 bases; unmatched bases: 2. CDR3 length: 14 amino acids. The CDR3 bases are TGTGCCAGCAGTTTACAGGGGGCTTCAGATACGCAGTATTTT. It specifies CASSLQGASDTQYF.

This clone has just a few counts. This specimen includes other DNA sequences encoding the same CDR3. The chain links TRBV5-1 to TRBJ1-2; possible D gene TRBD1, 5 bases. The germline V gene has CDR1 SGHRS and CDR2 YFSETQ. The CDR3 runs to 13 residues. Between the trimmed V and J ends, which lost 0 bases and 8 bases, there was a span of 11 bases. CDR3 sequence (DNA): TGCGCCAGCAGCTTGGCAGGGTATTCGGGCTACACCTTC. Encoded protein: CASSLAGYSGYTF.

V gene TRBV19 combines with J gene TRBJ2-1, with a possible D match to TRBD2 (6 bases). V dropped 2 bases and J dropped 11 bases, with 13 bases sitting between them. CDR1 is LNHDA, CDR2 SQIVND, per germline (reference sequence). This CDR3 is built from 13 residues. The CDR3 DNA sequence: TGTGCCAGTAGTATATCCCCGGAGGGACAGCAGTTCTTC. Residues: CASSISPEGQQFF.

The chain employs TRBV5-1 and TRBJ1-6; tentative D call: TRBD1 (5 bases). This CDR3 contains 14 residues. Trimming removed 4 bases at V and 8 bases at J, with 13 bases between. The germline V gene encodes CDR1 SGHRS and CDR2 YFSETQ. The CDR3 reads CASSPGTDYSPLHF. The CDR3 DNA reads TGCGCCAGCAGCCCTGGGACGGACTATTCACCCCTCCACTTT. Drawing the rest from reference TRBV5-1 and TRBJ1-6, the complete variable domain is KAGVTQTPRYLIKTRGQQVTLSCSPISGHRSVSWYQQTPGQGLQFLFEYFSETQRNKGNFPGRFSGRQFSNSRSEMNVSTLELGDSALYLCASSPGTDYSPLHFGNGTRLTVT.

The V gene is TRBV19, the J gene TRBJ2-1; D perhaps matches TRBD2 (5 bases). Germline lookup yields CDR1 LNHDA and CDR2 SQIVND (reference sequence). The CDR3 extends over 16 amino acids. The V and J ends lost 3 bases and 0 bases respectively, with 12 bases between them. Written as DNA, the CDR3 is TGTGCCAGTAGTATTCAGCGGACGAGCTCCTACAATGAGCAGTTCTTC. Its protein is CASSIQRTSSYNEQFF.

This chain's CDR3 is CASRLTGGYEQYF. DNA for the CDR3: TGTGCCAGCAGGTTGACAGGTGGATACGAGCAGTACTTC. V and J are TRBV14 and TRBJ2-7; weak D call: TRBD1 (6 bases). The V gene lost 6 bases and the J gene lost 4 bases, with 13 bases spanning the gap. The CDR3 extends over 13 amino acids. Germline lookup yields CDR1 SGHDN and CDR2 FVKESK. The full variable domain, completed using reference TRBV14 and TRBJ2-7, is EAGVTQFPSHSVIEKGQTVTLRCDPISGHDNLYWYRRVMGKEIKFLLHFVKESKQDESGMPNNRFLAERTGGTYSTLKVQPAELEDSGVYFCASRLTGGYEQYFGPGTRLTVT.

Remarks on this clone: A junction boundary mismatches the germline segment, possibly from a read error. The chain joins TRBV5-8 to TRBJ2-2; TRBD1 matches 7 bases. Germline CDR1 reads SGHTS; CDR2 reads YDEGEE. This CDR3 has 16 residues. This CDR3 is CASSHRTGANTGELFF. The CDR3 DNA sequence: TGTGCCAGCAGCCACCGGACAGGCGCGAACACTGGGGAGCTGTTTTTT.